This entry describes one T cell receptor beta chain. Its antigen is not yet known. Base qualities are not recorded, but no much larger clone differs from it by a single base. The data stem from a study of identifying expanded T cells in peripheral blood (dated by TCRdb to the late 2010s). About the study as a whole: Technical replicates were generated by sequencing separate aliquots of the same genomic DNA pool, and four replicates were compared pairwise. The investigation overall reported the following: It was expected by the authors that biological variance in healthy repertoires might increase further over much longer intervals, such as months to years. Across all healthy-donor time intervals, the beta-binomial model significantly cut both the number of clones called differentially abundant and the false-positive rate. For all healthy donors, the variance in clone template counts between approximately 2-week samples rose significantly as total template count increased. The binomial model flagged 0.95 to 1.5 differentially abundant clones between technical replicates but approximately 15 over about 2 weeks and about 19 over four weeks.

TCRbeta CDR3 regions were profiled by bias-controlled multiplex PCR amplification of genomic DNA with the immunoSEQ Assay. The original pipeline was this. To quantify the absolute abundance of each unique TCRbeta CDR3 region, the sequences were collapsed and filtered. Differential abundance was tested with a binomial (Fisher-equivalent) model and with a beta-binomial model adding time-dependent variance fitted from healthy donors. Any clone with fewer than 5 combined templates was excluded, and a clone was called differentially abundant if its Benjamini-Hochberg FDR was below 0.01. Using the form v = (b*log(k)+a)^2, the beta-binomial variance was modeled as a function of the total template count across the two samples. TCRdb holds this immuneACCESS table with in-frame rearrangements only. Some clones are missing; in checked studies, unresolved V genes explain under half, and the rest has no known cause. V, J and clone size were drawn from that table, and D and trimming were deduced from the DNA. Here the sample has 51,000 or so clones; around 82% occur a single time. Of the sample, 14% is held by the ten largest clones.

No immune events, such as infections, were documented for the healthy donors during the collection period. Time-dependent variance in a beta-binomial model of T-cell clone differential abundance was calibrated using healthy-donor blood repertoires as a training cohort. The training cohort comprised about ten healthy donors, 3 female and 7 male. The donors were between roughly 25 and 70 years old, with an average age of about 47 years. Obtained from a commercial supplier, whole blood was collected from each healthy donor at three time points set around two weeks apart. For immunosequencing, genomic DNA was extracted from whole blood that had not been sorted. CDR1 is given as SNHLY and CDR2 as FYNNEI, both from the germline V gene. The CDR3 contains 16 residues, cysteine and phenylalanine counted. The entry retains the CDR3 DNA only, 48 bases that are in frame from base 1. Trimming removed 7 bases from V and 0 bases from J; the gene matches leave 10 bases unexplained.

This clonotype originated in a person aged 18 to 75 in good health. The V and J segments used are TRBV2 and TRBJ2-5, with 8 bases matching TRBD2. The sample taken for sequencing was blood. Read as DNA, the sequence is TGTGCCAGCATAGAGAGGAGAGCGGGGGACCAAGAGACCCAGTACTTC. Its protein product is CASIERRAGDQETQYF.